Shown below are 23 T cell receptor beta chains from a single sample sequenced in a study of blood T cell repertoires in COVID-19. Here immunoSEQ multiplex PCR was the method, and the copy in TCRdb shows in-frame clones only, minus some. The sample lists roughly 170,000 clones, roughly 86% occurring once. Sequenced material: peripheral blood. All receptors derive from a man aged 40-49 years with active or convalescent COVID-19.

The genes are TRBV7-3 and TRBJ1-1; D is undetermined. Looked up from germline, CDR1 is SGHTA and CDR2 is FQGTGA. The CDR3 has 13 amino acids. V was clipped by 2 bases and J by 8 bases, with 12 bases between them. CDR3 nucleotide sequence: TGTGCCAGCAGCTTATTTCCGGGAAGAGAAGCTTTCTTT. Translation: CASSLFPGREAFF.

The CDR3 spells CASSDLFFLPGTRSYEQYF. CDR3 coding DNA: TGTGCCAGCAGTGACTTGTTTTTTCTTCCCGGGACTAGGTCCTACGAGCAGTACTTC. The chain is built from TRBV6-4 and TRBJ2-7, with 8 nucleotides matching TRBD2. After removal of 1 base from V and 1 base from J, the junction contained 15 bases not matched to a gene. CDR1 MRHNA and CDR2 SNTAGT come from the germline V gene. The CDR3 totals 19 residues.

This clone was picked up one time. Here the CDR3 reads CASSVVFEGGTSHNEQFF. CDR3 coding DNA: TGTGCCAGCAGCGTAGTCTTCGAAGGGGGGACTAGCCACAATGAGCAGTTCTTC. This rearrangement joins TRBV9 to TRBJ2-1, with TRBD2 matching over 9 bases. Germline assignment: CDR1 SGDLS and CDR2 YYNGEE. With 0 bases clipped from V and 5 bases from J, the junction kept 12 bases outside the gene matches. CDR3 length: 18 residues.

The chain recombines TRBV4-1 with TRBJ1-2; D is unclear. The V and J ends lost 0 bases and 4 bases respectively, with 12 bases between them. Germline loops: CDR1 MGHRA, CDR2 YSYEKL. The CDR3 sequence is 15 residues long. The CDR3 spells CASSQDAGAGYGYTF. The DNA of the CDR3 is TGCGCCAGCAGCCAAGATGCAGGCGCGGGCTATGGCTACACCTTC.

The table lists this clone with a count of one. The chain employs TRBV30 and TRBJ2-7; 8 bases are a match to TRBD1. The CDR3 consists of 11 residues. V trimming: 5 bases; J trimming: 3 bases; junction bases outside the gene matches: 0. Germline-derived CDR1 and CDR2 are GTSNPN and SVGIG (reference sequence). Here the CDR3 reads CAWGQGYEQYF. In nucleotides, the CDR3 is TGTGCCTGGGGACAGGGCTACGAGCAGTACTTC.

This clone was observed a single time. CDR3 in amino acids: CASSLRYRGGTEAFF. The CDR3 DNA follows: TGTGCCAGCAGCTTAAGGTACAGGGGAGGCACTGAAGCTTTCTTT. The chain uses TRBV7-2 and TRBJ1-1; 7 nucleotides align to TRBD1. The junction had 7 bases not matched to a gene; V was cut back by 2 bases and J by 4 bases. CDR1 and CDR2 (germline): SGHTA, FQGNSA. This CDR3 spans 15 amino acids.

This chain uses TRBV5-5 with TRBJ2-7; no reliable D call. CDR1 and CDR2 from the germline V gene are SGHKS and YYEKEE (reference sequence). The V and J ends lost 4 bases and 2 bases respectively, with 13 bases between them. The CDR3 totals 14 residues. CDR3 sequence reads: CASSHPNRAYEQYF. For the CDR3, the DNA is TGTGCCAGCAGCCACCCAAACCGGGCCTACGAGCAGTACTTC.

The chain joins TRBV11-3 to TRBJ1-2; D possibly corresponds to TRBD1 (6 bases). Germline V gene sequence: CDR1 SGHNT, CDR2 YENEEA. The CDR3 loop spans 13 amino acids. Trimming stripped 4 bases from V and 8 bases from J, with 14 bases between. CDR3 protein: CASSWGGRDGYTF. The CDR3 DNA sequence: TGTGCCAGCAGCTGGGGGGGCAGGGACGGCTACACCTTC.

This clone was picked up one time. The CDR3 is CASSAGASGANVLTF. The CDR3 nucleotides read TGTGCCAGCAGCGCAGGGGCCTCTGGGGCCAACGTCCTGACTTTC. The chain carries TRBV6-5 and TRBJ2-6; tentative D call: TRBD1 (6 bases). Trimming stripped 6 bases from V and 0 bases from J, with 9 bases between. The CDR3 extends over 15 amino acids. The germline CDR1 and CDR2 sequences are MNHEY and SVGAGI.

This chain links TRBV7-3 with TRBJ2-3; TRBD2 aligns across 9 bases. The germline gives CDR1 SGHTA, CDR2 FQGTGA. The J segment lost 1 base and the V segment lost 0 bases, leaving 8 bases of the junction unmatched. The CDR3 loop spans 18 amino acids. CDR3 coding DNA: TGTGCCAGCAGCTTAACCTTGGGGTTAGCGGGGGGCACAGATACGCAGTATTTT. It encodes CASSLTLGLAGGTDTQYF.

This clone was seen a few times. The chain couples TRBV6-4 to TRBJ2-3, with 10 positions matching TRBD2. CDR1 and CDR2 (germline): MRHNA, SNTAGT. The V segment lost 5 bases and the J segment 2 bases; nucleotides outside the gene matches: 1. CDR3 size: 14 residues. In DNA form, the CDR3 reads TGTGCCAGCAGTAGCGGGGGGGCCACAGATACGCAGTATTTT. This codes for CASSSGGATDTQYF.

This chain links TRBV5-1 with TRBJ1-1; no clear D. The germline CDR1 and CDR2 sequences are SGHRS and YFSETQ. The V and J ends lost 2 bases and 2 bases respectively, with 10 bases between them. The CDR3 is made up of 14 amino acids. Written as DNA, the CDR3 is TGCGCCAGCAGCTTAGACACGACAAACACTGAAGCTTTCTTT. This gives the protein CASSLDTTNTEAFF.

The rearrangement links TRBV9 to TRBJ2-2, with unresolved D. Germline assignment: CDR1 SGDLS and CDR2 YYNGEE. CDR3 size: 13 residues. The ends were cut back, 4 bases at V and 7 bases at J, with 11 bases in the middle. Here the CDR3 DNA reads TGTGCCAGCAGCTCATCCCAGATCGGGGAGCTGTTTTTT. Protein product: CASSSSQIGELFF.

The chain is built from TRBV3-1 (or the pseudogene TRBV3-2) and TRBJ1-3; D perhaps matches TRBD1 (6 bases). Germline V CDR1 and CDR2: LGHDT, YNNKEL (reference sequence). V lost 1 base to trimming and J lost 4 bases, with 14 bases between them. This CDR3 has 16 amino acids. The CDR3 here is CASSQGSWGQGNTIYF. CDR3 DNA sequence: TGTGCCAGCAGCCAAGGGTCATGGGGGCAGGGAAACACCATATATTTT.

The gene calls are TRBV5-4 and TRBJ2-6; tentatively, D is TRBD1 (5 bases). Trimming removed 4 bases from V and 0 bases from J, with 11 bases in between. Germline V CDR1 and CDR2: SGHNT, YYREEE (reference sequence). The CDR3 totals 16 residues. CDR3 in DNA: TGTGCCAGCAGCCCTCGACAGCACTCTGGGGCCAACGTCCTGACTTTC. Its translation is CASSPRQHSGANVLTF.

The CDR3 region has the DNA TGTGCCAGCAGTGAAGCTGGGGGACAGTATAGCAATCAGCCCCAGCATTTT. Translating gives CASSEAGGQYSNQPQHF. The V and J genes are TRBV2 and TRBJ1-5; 7 bases fit TRBD1. The CDR3 covers 17 residues. With 0 bases clipped from V and 0 bases from J, the junction kept 5 bases outside the gene matches. Germline V CDR1 and CDR2: SNHLY, FYNNEI. The full variable domain, in which reference TRBV2 and TRBJ1-5 provide the parts outside the CDR3, is EPEVTQTPSHQVTQMGQEVILRCVPISNHLYFYWYRQILGQKVEFLVSFYNNEISEKSEIFDDQFSVERPDGSNFTLKIRSTKLEDSAMYFCASSEAGGQYSNQPQHFGDGTRLSIL.

V and J are TRBV3-1 (or the pseudogene TRBV3-2) and TRBJ2-3, with 14 bases matching TRBD2. The CDR3 covers 18 residues. V was clipped by 4 bases and J by 5 bases; unmatched bases: 11. Germline CDR1 reads LGHDT; CDR2 reads YNNKEL (reference sequence). CDR3 sequence reads: CASSPLLRLAGGQDTQYF. The CDR3 DNA is TGTGCCAGCAGCCCTCTTCTAAGACTAGCGGGGGGGCAAGATACGCAGTATTTT.

The count of this clone is one. The chain employs TRBV2 and TRBJ2-2; perhaps TRBD2 as D (5 bases). This CDR3 has 12 amino acids. Germline V gives CDR1 SNHLY, CDR2 FYNNEI. V was cut by 7 bases and J by 5 bases, with 8 bases left in between. CDR3 amino acids: CASTWETGELFF. The CDR3 DNA sequence: TGTGCCAGCACGTGGGAGACCGGGGAGCTGTTTTTT.

This chain joins TRBV5-4 and TRBJ2-4; tentatively, D is TRBD1 (6 bases). The CDR3 has 16 residues. V lost 0 bases and J lost 1, with 11 bases in between. Germline V gene data show CDR1 as SGHNT and CDR2 as YYREEE (reference sequence). The CDR3 is CASSLDRDWAKNIQYF. For the CDR3, the DNA is TGTGCCAGCAGCTTGGACAGGGATTGGGCCAAAAACATTCAGTACTTC. Full variable domain (missing parts from reference TRBV5-4 and TRBJ2-4): ETGVTQSPTHLIKTRGQQVTLRCSSQSGHNTVSWYQQALGQGPQFIFQYYREEENGRGNFPPRFSGLQFPNYSSELNVNALELDDSALYLCASSLDRDWAKNIQYFGAGTRLSVL.

The rearrangement joins TRBV19 to TRBJ2-7, with 7 bases fitting TRBD1. CDR3 size: 14 residues. CDR1 LNHDA and CDR2 SQIVND come from the germline V gene (reference sequence). The J segment lost 3 bases and the V segment lost 4 bases, leaving 6 bases of the junction unmatched. In DNA form, the CDR3 reads TGTGCCAGTAGTAACAGGGGTGGGCTCTACGAGCAGTACTTC. Encoded protein: CASSNRGGLYEQYF.

This sequence joins TRBV19 and TRBJ2-7; D is possibly TRBD1 (5 bases). The CDR3 loop spans 14 amino acids. CDR1 and CDR2 (germline): LNHDA, SQIVND (reference sequence). The V and J ends lost 6 bases and 6 bases respectively, with 18 bases between them. The CDR3, as DNA: TGTGCCAGTAGCGCAAGGGGCATGGGTTCCGAGCAGTACTTC. As protein: CASSARGMGSEQYF.

In nucleotides, the CDR3 is TGCGCCAGCAGTGAGAGGGGAAACTATGGCTACACCTTC. This gives the protein CASSERGNYGYTF. V is TRBV10-1 and J is TRBJ1-2; TRBD1 might be the D (5 bases). V lost 2 bases and J 2 bases, leaving 6 bases between the germline ends. Per the germline V gene, CDR1 is WNHNN and CDR2 is SYGVQD (reference sequence). This CDR3 is built from 13 residues.

The chain combines TRBV5-1 with TRBJ2-3; D perhaps matches TRBD2 (7 bases). Trimming took off 0 bases at V and 4 bases at J, with 12 bases between the two ends. Germline V gene data show CDR1 as SGHRS and CDR2 as YFSETQ. This CDR3 is 15 amino acids long. CDR3 loop: CASSLVGGRPDTQYF. Written as DNA, the CDR3 is TGCGCCAGCAGCTTGGTCGGGGGGCGTCCAGATACGCAGTATTTT.